In this sample, the clone carrying this T cell receptor (beta chain) turned up a few times. Its antigen is currently unknown. These data originate in a study of T cells after yellow fever vaccination. On the study more broadly: Where fractions had low cell numbers, libraries were prepared from them with the SMART-Seq v4 Ultra Low Input RNA kit. Findings and limits, study-wide: The booster saw the reappearance of most primary-vaccination clones (more than 95% CD4, around 88% CD8). The bulk population could contribute abundant contaminating clonotypes to FACS-sorted repertoires.

UMIs and a universal primer site were added when TCR cDNA was made by 5'RACE template switching. A single record per CDR3 protein comes from TCRdb applying MiXCR to the 5' RACE reads. The data contain hundreds of thousands of distinct CDR3 sequences, roughly an eighth of them singletons. V lost 4 bases and J lost 9; bases outside the gene matches: 7. Germline V gives CDR1 SGHRS, CDR2 YFSETQ. The CDR3 has 14 residues. The starting material was PBMCs, obtained on the day of the yellow fever booster vaccination. The chain couples TRBV5-1 to TRBJ2-1, with 10 bases that match TRBD1. The receptor comes from a man younger than 45 who received the YFV17D yellow fever vaccine. The CDR3 loop reads CASSQRQGAGEQFF. The CDR3, as DNA: TGCGCCAGCAGCCAAAGACAGGGGGCGGGTGAGCAGTTCTTC.